This record concerns one T cell receptor beta chain sequence. Its antigen is unidentified. The germline CDR1 and CDR2 sequences are SGHRS and YFSETQ. This CDR3 region has 14 residues. V gave up 2 bases and J gave up 6 bases, with 13 bases separating them. The record originates from a study of shared clonotypes between healthy human individuals. Overall study results and limits: Genetic and exposure-history diversity was limited by the few donors.

Produced via immunoSEQ multiplex PCR; TCRdb's table is partial and in-frame only. Here the sample spans fewer than 2.5 million clones, roughly 93% being singletons. This chain connects TRBV5-1 to TRBJ2-3; perhaps TRBD1 as D (5 bases). This receptor was identified in a man aged 18 to 30 in good health. Some clones in this sample may be carry-over from other donors' samples. The sequenced sample was naive CD4+ T cells from PBMCs. Subset noted: CD45RA+ positively selected. CDR3 bases: TGCGCCAGCAGCTTCCAGGGTTTGCCTGATACGCAGTATTTT. Its translation is CASSFQGLPDTQYF.